Below, one T cell receptor beta chain is given with its context. As yet, its antigen is unknown. The data derive from a study of T cells in localized non-small cell lung cancer. Sequencing used immunoSEQ multiplex PCR; TCRdb keeps in-frame clones, though not all of them. Among tens of thousands of clones listed, around three quarters were seen once. Losses at the gene ends were 3 bases for V and 10 bases for J; bases not matched to a gene: 25. Germline V gives CDR1 SGHTS, CDR2 YDEGEE. CDR3 length: 19 residues. Study results and caveats: Exceeding tumor, uninvolved adjacent lung had the highest T cell clonality. The tumor had only one region sequenced, so heterogeneity remains possible. Researchers found a median around 58 of the top 100 tumor clones in adjacent lung.

The source of this sequence is a man between 40 and 75 years old with stage I squamous cell lung carcinoma. V gene TRBV5-8 combines with J gene TRBJ1-1, with TRBD1 matching over 9 bases. Sequencing was performed on peripheral blood, taken before any cancer treatment. The CDR3 region has the DNA TGTGCCAGCAGCTCTCTTATACCGGGACAGGGATACGACGGTCTTGGAGCTTTCTTT. Its protein is CASSSLIPGQGYDGLGAFF.